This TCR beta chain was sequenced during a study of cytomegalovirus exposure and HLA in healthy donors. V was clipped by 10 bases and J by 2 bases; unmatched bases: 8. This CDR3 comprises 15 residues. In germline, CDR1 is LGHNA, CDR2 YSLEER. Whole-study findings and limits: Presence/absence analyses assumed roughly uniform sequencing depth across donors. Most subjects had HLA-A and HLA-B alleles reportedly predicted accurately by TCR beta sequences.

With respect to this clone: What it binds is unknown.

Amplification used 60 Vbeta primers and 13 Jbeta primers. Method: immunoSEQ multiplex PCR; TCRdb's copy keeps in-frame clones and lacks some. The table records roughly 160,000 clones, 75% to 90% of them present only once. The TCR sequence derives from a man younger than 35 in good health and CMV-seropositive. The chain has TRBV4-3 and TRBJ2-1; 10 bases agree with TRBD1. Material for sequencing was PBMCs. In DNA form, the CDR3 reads TGCGCCAACTCAGCGGACAGGGGGACCTACAATGAGCAGTTCTTC. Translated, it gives CANSADRGTYNEQFF.